This entry lists 21 T cell receptor beta chains sequenced from one sample in a study of shared clonotypes between healthy human individuals. Here immunoSEQ multiplex PCR was the method, and the copy in TCRdb shows in-frame clones only, minus some. The sample has millions of clones, 85% to 95% seen once. The sequencing input was naive CD4+ T cells sorted from blood. Subset indicated: CD45RA+ positively selected. The source is a man younger than 35 in good health.

V is TRBV19 and J is TRBJ2-3; 10 bases line up with TRBD2. There are 16 residues in the CDR3. With 2 bases clipped from V and 5 bases from J, the junction kept 7 bases outside the gene matches. Looked up from germline, CDR1 is LNHDA and CDR2 is SQIVND (reference sequence). CDR3 in DNA: TGTGCCAGTAGTATATTAAGCGGGGGGGATCGAGATACGCAGTATTTT. Translated: CASSILSGGDRDTQYF.

The rearrangement joins TRBV10-1 to TRBJ2-3, with D perhaps TRBD2 (6 bases). The CDR3 runs 17 residues. Trimming took 0 bases from V and 1 from J, leaving 14 bases between them. The germline CDR1 and CDR2 sequences are WNHNN and SYGVQD (reference sequence). The CDR3 reads CASSESTGTLRTDTQYF. The CDR3 DNA is TGCGCCAGCAGTGAGTCCACCGGGACTCTCCGCACAGATACGCAGTATTTT.

This chain's CDR3 is CASSFPDSNQPQHF. The CDR3 DNA is TGTGCCAGCAGTTTCCCGGATAGCAATCAGCCCCAGCATTTT. The rearrangement uses TRBV28 and TRBJ1-5; D not resolved. Looked up from germline, CDR1 is MDHEN and CDR2 is SYDVKM. CDR3 size: 14 residues. Trimming took off 3 bases at V and 0 bases at J, with 6 bases between the two ends. Using reference TRBV28 and TRBJ1-5 for the parts outside the CDR3, the full variable domain is DVKVTQSSRYLVKRTGEKVFLECVQDMDHENMFWYRQDPGLGLRLIYFSYDVKMKEKGDIPEGYSVSREKKERFSLILESASTNQTSMYLCASSFPDSNQPQHFGDGTRLSIL.

This clone was recorded only once. The chain recombines TRBV4-2 with TRBJ1-1; D is perhaps TRBD1 (6 bases). This CDR3 region has 14 residues. Germline V lookup: CDR1 LGHNA, CDR2 YNFKEQ. V lost 4 bases to trimming and J lost 8 bases, with 17 bases between them. CDR3 coding DNA: TGTGCCAGCAGCCCTGGCGGCAGGGGAGAGGAAGCTTTCTTT. It is translated as CASSPGGRGEEAFF.

The V call is TRBV7-6, the J call TRBJ1-3, with unresolved D. CDR1 is SGHVS and CDR2 is FNYEAQ in the germline V gene. Between the trimmed V and J ends, which lost 8 bases and 0 bases, there was a span of 11 bases. This CDR3 is 14 amino acids long. In DNA, the CDR3 is TGTGCCAGCTCCGGGCGTTTCTCTGGAAACACCATATATTTT. It specifies CASSGRFSGNTIYF.

The chain employs TRBV30 and TRBJ2-1; 10 nucleotides match TRBD2. J was trimmed by 1 base and V by 2 bases; bases with no gene match: 11. Looked up from germline, CDR1 is GTSNPN and CDR2 is SVGIG (reference sequence). This CDR3 spans 18 amino acids. The CDR3 DNA sequence: TGTGCCTGGAGTCCGACGAGGACTAGCGGCCGATCCTACAATGAGCAGTTCTTC. Protein sequence: CAWSPTRTSGRSYNEQFF.

This sequence joins TRBV11-3 and TRBJ2-2; 12 bases match TRBD2. Germline V gene sequence: CDR1 SGHNT, CDR2 YENEEA. The CDR3 contains 17 residues. With V trimmed by 5 bases and J by 4 bases, 8 bases remained unmatched. The CDR3 region is CASSMGKLAGGTGELFF. CDR3 nucleotides: TGTGCCAGCAGCATGGGCAAACTAGCGGGAGGCACCGGGGAGCTGTTTTTT.

This chain links TRBV6-5 with TRBJ1-3; D gene unclear. CDR3 length: 14 amino acids. Germline CDR1 is MNHEY and CDR2 is SVGAGI. V was clipped by 5 bases and J by 3 bases, with 11 bases between them. CDR3 loop: CASSPTWNGNTIYF. As DNA, the CDR3 is TGTGCCAGCAGTCCGACATGGAATGGAAACACCATATATTTT.

The table lists this clone with a count of one. The chain's CDR3 is CASSAGAGNEKLFF. The CDR3 DNA is TGTGCCAGCTCAGCGGGCGCGGGGAATGAAAAACTGTTTTTT. The chain is built from TRBV18 and TRBJ1-4; no clear D. CDR3 length: 14 residues. Trimming took 5 bases from V and 5 from J, leaving 12 bases between them. Germline CDR1 KGHSH, CDR2 LQKENI.

This chain connects TRBV25-1 to TRBJ2-7; TRBD1 matches 10 bases. Germline values: CDR1 MGHDK, CDR2 SYGVNS. The CDR3 is 14 residues long. V trimming: 11 bases; J trimming: 2 bases; junction bases outside the gene matches: 9. The CDR3, as DNA: TGTGCCTCAGAAGGGGGACAGGGGACCTACGAGCAGTACTTC. Translation: CASEGGQGTYEQYF.

This sequence joins TRBV4-1 and TRBJ2-5; 11 bases fit TRBD2. Germline values: CDR1 MGHRA, CDR2 YSYEKL. The CDR3 is 14 amino acids. J gave up 3 bases and V 5 bases, and 2 bases lay outside the gene matches. The CDR3 sequence is CASSSGLAEETQYF. As DNA, the CDR3 is TGCGCCAGCAGCTCGGGACTAGCGGAAGAGACCCAGTACTTC.

The chain has TRBV5-1 and TRBJ2-7; 10 bases align to TRBD1. Germline V gene lookup returns CDR1 SGHRS and CDR2 YFSETQ. CDR3 size: 13 residues. The V segment lost 4 bases and the J segment 5 bases; nucleotides outside the gene matches: 3. CDR3 DNA: TGCGCCAGCAGCATGACAGGGGGCAACGAGCAGTACTTC. Translation: CASSMTGGNEQYF.

The chain couples TRBV6-5 to TRBJ1-2, with 8 bases aligning to TRBD1. This CDR3 is built from 16 residues. The V segment lost 4 bases and the J segment 4 bases; nucleotides outside the gene matches: 11. Germline V gene sequence: CDR1 MNHEY, CDR2 SVGAGI. CDR3 amino acids: CASSLITGGPVYGYTF. DNA of the CDR3: TGTGCCAGCAGTTTGATTACAGGGGGTCCTGTCTATGGCTACACCTTC.

The chain uses TRBV28 and TRBJ1-1; 10 positions agree with TRBD1. The CDR3 has 15 amino acids. Trimming cost V 5 bases and J 1 base; bases outside gene matches: 4. Germline CDR1 is MDHEN and CDR2 is SYDVKM. CDR3: CASSPRTGGNTEAFF. CDR3 DNA: TGTGCCAGCAGTCCCCGGACAGGGGGGAACACTGAAGCTTTCTTT. The complete variable domain, with remaining parts taken from reference TRBV28 and TRBJ1-1, reads DVKVTQSSRYLVKRTGEKVFLECVQDMDHENMFWYRQDPGLGLRLIYFSYDVKMKEKGDIPEGYSVSREKKERFSLILESASTNQTSMYLCASSPRTGGNTEAFFGQGTRLTVV.

The chain combines TRBV28 with TRBJ1-4; 9 nucleotides agree with TRBD1. Germline V gene data show CDR1 as MDHEN and CDR2 as SYDVKM. This CDR3 is 16 amino acids long. V dropped 6 bases and J dropped 5; count of bases not matched to a gene: 10. The CDR3 protein is CASSLPRGTGNEKLFF. CDR3 sequence (DNA): TGTGCCAGCAGCCTCCCCAGAGGGACAGGGAATGAAAAACTGTTTTTT.

The chain is built from TRBV7-8 and TRBJ2-1; 8 bases map to TRBD2. The germline V gene has CDR1 SGHVS and CDR2 FQNEAQ. V trimming: 1 base; J trimming: 4 bases; junction bases outside the gene matches: 9. This CDR3 comprises 17 residues. This CDR3 reads CASSLVPGLEGYNEQFF. CDR3 DNA sequence: TGTGCCAGCAGCTTAGTTCCGGGACTAGAGGGGTACAATGAGCAGTTCTTC.

The chain employs TRBV5-1 and TRBJ1-1, with 7 bases lining up with TRBD1. CDR3 length equals 15 residues. From germline, CDR1 is SGHRS and CDR2 YFSETQ. V trimming: 5 bases; J trimming: 3 bases; junction bases outside the gene matches: 10. The CDR3 DNA reads as TGCGCCAGCAGGGGACAGCCTCAGGGGGACACTGAAGCTTTCTTT. Protein product: CASRGQPQGDTEAFF.

The chain employs TRBV30 and TRBJ1-5; 7 nucleotides align to TRBD1. The CDR3 is 15 residues long. V was pared by 3 bases and J by 4 bases, with 9 bases of the junction left unmatched. CDR1 is GTSNPN and CDR2 is SVGIG in the germline V gene (reference sequence). CDR3 sequence reads: CAWSAPTGKNQPQHF. As DNA, the CDR3 is TGTGCCTGGAGCGCCCCGACAGGGAAGAATCAGCCCCAGCATTTT.

This chain uses TRBV9 with TRBJ1-3; tentatively, D is TRBD1 (5 bases). Germline values: CDR1 SGDLS, CDR2 YYNGEE. This CDR3 is built from 15 residues. V lost 6 bases to trimming and J lost 0 bases, with 13 bases between them. The DNA of the CDR3 is TGTGCCAGCACCGTCGGGGACCTCTCTGGAAACACCATATATTTT. This encodes CASTVGDLSGNTIYF.

This rearrangement joins TRBV5-6 to TRBJ2-3; TRBD2 matches at 9 bases. With V trimmed by 2 bases and J by 2 bases, 3 bases remained unmatched. The CDR3 extends over 15 amino acids. CDR1 is SGHDT and CDR2 is YYEEEE in the germline V gene. CDR3 sequence: CASSLPGLATDTQYF. The CDR3 nucleotides read TGTGCCAGCAGCTTACCGGGACTAGCCACAGATACGCAGTATTTT.

In DNA form, the CDR3 reads TGCAGCTCCAGTTCCGGGACAAATGAGCAGTTCTTC. This codes for CSSSSGTNEQFF. The V gene is TRBV29-1, the J gene TRBJ2-1; a possible D gene is TRBD1 (6 bases). In germline, CDR1 is SQVTM, CDR2 ANQGSEA. The ends were cut back, 8 bases at V and 7 bases at J, with 15 bases in the middle. The CDR3 is 12 residues long.